A selection of T cell receptor beta chains follows, all from one sample in a study of blood T cell repertoires in COVID-19. Some clones are missing from TCRdb's copy, which holds only in-frame ones; the method was immunoSEQ multiplex PCR. This repertoire shows under 300,000 clones, more than 75% found once; its top ten account for more than 0.95%. Sequences were obtained from peripheral blood. All receptors derive from a woman in her 40s who had recovered from COVID-19. Both conserved end residues are part of each CDR3. The D gene is left open where the match is weak. A row's size may be missing; if present it is once, few, many or a size class.

D | J | size | V | CDR3 | DNA
NA | TRBJ1-5 | NA | TRBV19 | CASTKGGVRQPQHF | TGTGCCAGTACCAAAGGGGGGGTTCGTCAGCCCCAGCATTTT
NA | TRBJ2-1 | NA | TRBV24-1 | CATSDFDLRSPYNEQFF | TGTGCCACCAGTGATTTCGACTTAAGGTCCCCCTACAATGAGCAGTTCTTC
NA | TRBJ2-4 | NA | TRBV30 | CAWSVRGTTKNIQYF | TGTGCCTGGAGTGTACGGGGGACCACCAAAAACATTCAGTACTTC
NA | TRBJ2-7 | NA | TRBV15 | CATSSGKSYEQYF | TGTGCCACCAGCTCAGGGAAATCCTACGAGCAGTACTTC
NA | TRBJ2-1 | NA | TRBV4-3 | CASSQDFWRNEQFF | TGCGCCAGCAGCCAAGATTTCTGGCGGAATGAGCAGTTCTTC
TRBD2 | TRBJ2-7 | NA | TRBV6-5 | CASSLLAAPFYEQYF | TGTGCCAGCAGTCTCCTAGCGGCCCCTTTCTACGAGCAGTACTTC
NA | TRBJ2-7 | NA | TRBV4-3 | CASSQALFGVVDEQYF | TGCGCCAGCAGCCAAGCCCTGTTCGGGGTGGTCGACGAGCAGTACTTC
NA | TRBJ1-6 | NA | TRBV18 | CASSPRHPGENSPLHF | TGTGCCAGCTCACCCCGACACCCGGGGGAGAATTCACCCCTCCACTTT
NA | TRBJ1-2 | NA | TRBV3-1/TRBV3-2 | CASSQGAGFGYTF | TGTGCCAGCAGCCAGGGGGCCGGATTTGGCTACACCTTC
NA | TRBJ2-7 | NA | TRBV4-2 | CASSHRGPAGDSYEQYF | TGTGCCAGCAGCCACCGCGGGCCCGCAGGGGACTCCTACGAGCAGTACTTC
TRBD1 | TRBJ1-3 | NA | TRBV9 | CASSTLDRGGNTIYF | TGTGCCAGCAGCACCCTGGACAGGGGTGGAAACACCATATATTTT
NA | TRBJ1-3 | NA | TRBV19 | CASTARAGPGNTIYF | TGTGCCAGTACCGCCAGGGCAGGGCCGGGAAACACCATATATTTT
TRBD1 | TRBJ2-2 | many | TRBV6-4 | CASSDSGQGGTGELFF | TGTGCCAGCAGTGACTCTGGACAGGGAGGCACCGGGGAGCTGTTTTTT
NA | TRBJ1-2 | NA | TRBV3-1/TRBV3-2 | CASSHGPGIYGYTF | TGTGCCAGCAGCCACGGACCAGGGATCTATGGCTACACCTTC
NA | TRBJ1-5 | NA | TRBV3-1/TRBV3-2 | CASGMIAGHSNQPQHF | TGTGCCAGCGGGATGATAGCGGGGCATAGCAATCAGCCCCAGCATTTT
TRBD2 | TRBJ2-1 | NA | TRBV7-2 | CASSSRLAGRNEQFF | TGTGCCAGCAGCTCCCGACTAGCGGGAAGGAATGAGCAGTTCTTC
NA | TRBJ2-3 | NA | TRBV28 | CASSLVGAKSTDTQYF | TGTGCCAGCAGTTTAGTGGGGGCGAAGAGCACAGATACGCAGTATTTT
TRBD1 | TRBJ1-5 | NA | TRBV19 | CASSPRGGQGDQPQHF | TGTGCCAGTAGTCCCCGGGGGGGACAGGGGGATCAGCCCCAGCATTTT
TRBD1 | TRBJ1-2 | once | TRBV27 | CASTSFGQGENYGYTF | TGTGCCAGCACCAGCTTTGGACAGGGAGAAAACTATGGCTACACCTTC
TRBD1 | TRBJ1-1 | NA | TRBV27 | CASTLTGQPNTEAFF | TGTGCCAGCACCCTAACGGGACAGCCGAACACTGAAGCTTTCTTT
NA | TRBJ1-1 | once | TRBV7-2 | CASSLGGRNTEAFF | TGTGCCAGCAGCTTGGGCGGGAGGAACACTGAAGCTTTCTTT
TRBD2 | TRBJ2-1 | NA | TRBV5-6 | CASSLFFSGRAGDEQFF | TGTGCCAGCAGCTTGTTTTTTAGCGGGAGGGCGGGGGATGAGCAGTTCTTC
NA | TRBJ1-3 | NA | TRBV29-1 | CSVDGSGNTIYF | TGCAGCGTTGACGGCTCTGGAAACACCATATATTTT
TRBD2 | TRBJ2-3 | NA | TRBV30 | CAWSTSGGTDTQYF | TGTGCCTGGAGTACTAGCGGGGGCACAGATACGCAGTATTTT
NA | TRBJ1-3 | few | TRBV19 | CASNQGSGNTIYF | TGTGCCAGTAATCAGGGGTCTGGAAACACCATATATTTT
NA | TRBJ2-2 | NA | TRBV11-2 | CASSAGWTGELFF | TGTGCCAGCAGCGCAGGGTGGACCGGGGAGCTGTTTTTT
NA | TRBJ2-5 | NA | TRBV12-1 | CASSWDGPRGAETQYF | TGTGCCAGCAGCTGGGATGGACCCCGGGGGGCGGAGACCCAGTACTTC
TRBD2 | TRBJ2-1 | NA | TRBV6-5 | CASRREGGDYNEQFF | TGTGCCAGCCGGAGGGAGGGTGGGGACTACAATGAGCAGTTCTTC
NA | TRBJ2-1 | NA | TRBV4-2 | CASSQFPAEEQFF | TGTGCCAGCAGCCAATTTCCCGCGGAAGAGCAGTTCTTC
TRBD1 | TRBJ2-7 | NA | TRBV29-1 | CSVPRGQGAAYEQYF | TGCAGCGTCCCTAGAGGACAGGGGGCCGCCTACGAGCAGTACTTC
NA | TRBJ1-5 | once | TRBV6-5 | CASSYSFGDPGAQHF | TGTGCCAGCAGTTACTCGTTCGGGGATCCGGGGGCCCAGCATTTT
TRBD2 | TRBJ2-1 | once | TRBV19 | CASTASGSRANEQFF | TGTGCCAGTACGGCTAGCGGGAGTAGGGCCAATGAGCAGTTCTTC
TRBD1 | TRBJ1-2 | NA | TRBV19 | CASSARQGAYGYTF | TGTGCCAGTAGTGCTCGACAGGGGGCCTATGGCTACACCTTC
NA | TRBJ2-7 | NA | TRBV4-2 | CASSQEGQGLAYEQYF | TGTGCCAGCAGCCAAGAGGGGCAGGGGCTTGCGTACGAGCAGTACTTC
NA | TRBJ1-2 | NA | TRBV7-9 | CASSPQGRQLVSNYGYTF | TGTGCCAGCAGCCCCCAGGGGCGGCAGCTTGTGTCTAACTATGGCTACACCTTC
TRBD2 | TRBJ2-1 | once | TRBV7-6 | CASSPHRAGALNEQFF | TGTGCCAGCAGCCCCCATCGAGCGGGAGCCCTCAATGAGCAGTTCTTC
TRBD1 | TRBJ1-1 | NA | TRBV7-2 | CASSRPGTGGTEAFF | TGTGCCAGCAGCCGTCCCGGGACAGGGGGCACTGAAGCTTTCTTT
NA | TRBJ2-5 | NA | TRBV11-3 | CASSLADARAGETQYF | TGTGCCAGCAGCTTAGCAGACGCGCGGGCCGGAGAGACCCAGTACTTC
TRBD1 | TRBJ1-2 | NA | TRBV15 | CATSRGGTDYGYTF | TGTGCCACCAGCAGAGGTGGGACAGACTATGGCTACACCTTC
TRBD1 | TRBJ1-2 | few | TRBV6-5 | CASSPWGTGDYGYTF | TGTGCCAGCAGCCCCTGGGGAACAGGGGACTATGGCTACACCTTC
NA | TRBJ2-2 | NA | TRBV7-6 | CASSLHTPETGQRKPTGELFF | TGTGCCAGCAGCTTACATACCCCGGAGACGGGACAAAGAAAGCCCACCGGGGAGCTGTTTTTT
NA | TRBJ2-7 | NA | TRBV19 | CASRPWDTSYEQYF | TGTGCCAGCAGACCATGGGACACTTCCTACGAGCAGTACTTC
NA | TRBJ2-5 | once | TRBV18 | CASSPPRGETQYF | TGTGCCAGCTCACCCCCCCGAGGGGAGACCCAGTACTTC
TRBD2 | TRBJ2-3 | NA | TRBV7-6 | CASSLGAGGPDTQYF | TGTGCCAGCAGCTTAGGGGCGGGAGGTCCAGATACGCAGTATTTT
TRBD2 | TRBJ2-1 | NA | TRBV7-3 | CASSLGSRGGEQFF | TGTGCCAGCAGCTTAGGCAGCCGCGGGGGTGAGCAGTTCTTC
NA | TRBJ1-6 | NA | TRBV3-1/TRBV3-2 | CASSQPGSYNSPLHF | TGTGCCAGCAGCCAACCAGGGTCCTATAATTCACCCCTCCACTTT
TRBD1 | TRBJ1-5 | NA | TRBV7-6 | CASSPDRGFNQPQHF | TGTGCCAGCAGCCCCGACAGGGGCTTCAATCAGCCCCAGCATTTT
TRBD1 | TRBJ1-1 | NA | TRBV6-2/TRBV6-3 | CASSFDRGRYSEAFF | TGTGCCAGCAGTTTTGACAGGGGGCGCTACTCTGAAGCTTTCTTT
TRBD1 | TRBJ1-2 | once | TRBV3-1/TRBV3-2 | CASSQDRGQRYGYTF | TGTGCCAGCAGCCAAGATCGGGGACAGCGCTATGGCTACACCTTC
NA | TRBJ1-5 | NA | TRBV30 | CAWSAPGGNQPQHF | TGTGCCTGGAGCGCACCGGGGGGCAATCAGCCCCAGCATTTT
NA | TRBJ2-1 | NA | TRBV4-1 | CASSQARYNEQFF | TGCGCCAGCAGCCAAGCCCGGTACAATGAGCAGTTCTTC
NA | TRBJ1-5 | NA | TRBV21-1 | CASSPSPQGAEGNQPQHF | TGTGCCAGCAGCCCCAGCCCTCAGGGGGCAGAAGGCAATCAGCCCCAGCATTTT
NA | TRBJ2-5 | NA | TRBV6-2/TRBV6-3 | CASRPGLSYQETQYF | TGTGCCAGCCGCCCGGGACTCTCGTACCAAGAGACCCAGTACTTC
TRBD1 | TRBJ1-4 | NA | TRBV7-6 | CASSLADRGRGNEKLFF | TGTGCCAGCAGCTTAGCGGACAGGGGGCGGGGTAATGAAAAACTGTTTTTT